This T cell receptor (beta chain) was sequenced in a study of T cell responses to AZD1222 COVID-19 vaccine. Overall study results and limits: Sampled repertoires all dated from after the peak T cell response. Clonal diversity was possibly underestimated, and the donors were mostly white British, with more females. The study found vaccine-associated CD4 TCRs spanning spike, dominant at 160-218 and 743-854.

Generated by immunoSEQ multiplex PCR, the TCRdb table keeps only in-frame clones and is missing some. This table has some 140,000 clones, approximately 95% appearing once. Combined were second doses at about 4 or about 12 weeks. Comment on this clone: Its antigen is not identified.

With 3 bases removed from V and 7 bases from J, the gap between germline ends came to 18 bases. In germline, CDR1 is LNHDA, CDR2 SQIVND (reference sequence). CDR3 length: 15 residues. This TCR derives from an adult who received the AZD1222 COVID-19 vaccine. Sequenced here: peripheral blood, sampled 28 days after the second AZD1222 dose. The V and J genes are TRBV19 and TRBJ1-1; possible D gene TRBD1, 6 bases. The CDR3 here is CASSIGARGPLEAFF. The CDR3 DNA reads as TGTGCCAGTAGTATTGGCGCCAGGGGCCCACTTGAAGCTTTCTTT.